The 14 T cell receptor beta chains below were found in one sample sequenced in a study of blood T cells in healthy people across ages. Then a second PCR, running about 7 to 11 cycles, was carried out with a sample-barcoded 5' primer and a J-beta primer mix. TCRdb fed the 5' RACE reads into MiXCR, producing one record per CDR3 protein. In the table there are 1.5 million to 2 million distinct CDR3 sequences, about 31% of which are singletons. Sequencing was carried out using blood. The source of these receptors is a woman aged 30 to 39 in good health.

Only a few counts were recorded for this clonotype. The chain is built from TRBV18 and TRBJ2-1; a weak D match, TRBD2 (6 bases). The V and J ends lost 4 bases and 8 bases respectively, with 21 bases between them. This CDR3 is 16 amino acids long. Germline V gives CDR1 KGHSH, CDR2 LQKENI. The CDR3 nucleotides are TGTGCCAGCTCACAATCCGGGACCCCCTCGGGGGATGAGCAGTTCTTC. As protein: CASSQSGTPSGDEQFF.

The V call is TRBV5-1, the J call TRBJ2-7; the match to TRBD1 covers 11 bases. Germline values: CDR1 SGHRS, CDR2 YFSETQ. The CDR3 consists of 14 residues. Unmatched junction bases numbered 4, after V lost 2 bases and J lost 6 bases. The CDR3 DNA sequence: TGCGCCAGCAGCTTATGGACAGGGGGCGGCGAGCAGTACTTC. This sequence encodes CASSLWTGGGEQYF.

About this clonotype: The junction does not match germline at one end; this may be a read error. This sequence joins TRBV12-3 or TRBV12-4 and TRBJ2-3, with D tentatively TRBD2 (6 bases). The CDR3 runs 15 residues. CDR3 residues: CASSFRGGRADMQYF. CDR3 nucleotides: TGTGCCAGCAGTTTTCGGGGAGGAAGAGCAGATATGCAGTATTTT.

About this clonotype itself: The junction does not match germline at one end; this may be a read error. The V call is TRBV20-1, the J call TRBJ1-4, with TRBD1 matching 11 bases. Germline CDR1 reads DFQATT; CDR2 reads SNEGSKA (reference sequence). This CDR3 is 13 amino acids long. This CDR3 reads CSAGTGGNEKRFF. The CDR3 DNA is TGCAGTGCCGGGACAGGGGGTAATGAAAAACGGTTTTTT.

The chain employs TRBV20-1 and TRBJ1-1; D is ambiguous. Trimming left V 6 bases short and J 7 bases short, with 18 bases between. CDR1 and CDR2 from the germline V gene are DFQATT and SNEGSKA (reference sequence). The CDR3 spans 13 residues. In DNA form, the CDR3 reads TGCAGTGCCACGAAGACCTTGGACGGTGAAGCTTTCTTT. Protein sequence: CSATKTLDGEAFF.

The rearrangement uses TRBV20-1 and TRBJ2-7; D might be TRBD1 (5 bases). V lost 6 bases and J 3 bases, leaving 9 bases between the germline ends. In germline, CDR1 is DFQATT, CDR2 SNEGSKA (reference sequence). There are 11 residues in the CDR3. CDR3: CSADRNYEQYF. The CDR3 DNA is TGCAGTGCCGACAGAAACTACGAGCAGTACTTC.

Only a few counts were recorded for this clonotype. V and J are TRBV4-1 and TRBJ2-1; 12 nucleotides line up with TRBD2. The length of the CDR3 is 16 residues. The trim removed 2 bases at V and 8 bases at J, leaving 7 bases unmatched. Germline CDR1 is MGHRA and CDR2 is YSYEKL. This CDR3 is CASSQRLAGGLHEQFF. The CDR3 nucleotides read TGCGCCAGCAGCCAACGTCTAGCGGGGGGGCTTCATGAGCAGTTCTTC.

The CDR3 bases are TGTGCCAGCAGTCCTATCCAGGTTGCTAATGAAAAACTGTTTTTT. It specifies CASSPIQVANEKLFF. The chain employs TRBV6-1 and TRBJ1-4; D is unclear. Per germline, CDR1 MNHNS and CDR2 SASEGT. The CDR3 sequence is 15 residues long. Trimming stripped 5 bases from V and 3 bases from J, with 13 bases between.

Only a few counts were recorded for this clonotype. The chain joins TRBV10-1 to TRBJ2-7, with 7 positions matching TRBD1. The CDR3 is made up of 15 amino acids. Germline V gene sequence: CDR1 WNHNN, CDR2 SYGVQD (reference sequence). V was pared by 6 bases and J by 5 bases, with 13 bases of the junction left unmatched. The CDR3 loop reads CASSEGATGSNEQYF. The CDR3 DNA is TGCGCCAGCAGCGAGGGCGCGACAGGGTCCAACGAGCAGTACTTC.

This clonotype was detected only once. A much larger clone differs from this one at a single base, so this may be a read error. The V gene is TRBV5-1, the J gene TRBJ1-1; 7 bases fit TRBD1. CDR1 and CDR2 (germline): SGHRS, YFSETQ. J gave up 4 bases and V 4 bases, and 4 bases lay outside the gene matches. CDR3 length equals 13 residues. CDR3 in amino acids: CASSPDRTTEAFF. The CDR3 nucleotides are TGCGCCAGCAGCCCGGACAGGACCACTGAAGCTTTCTTT.

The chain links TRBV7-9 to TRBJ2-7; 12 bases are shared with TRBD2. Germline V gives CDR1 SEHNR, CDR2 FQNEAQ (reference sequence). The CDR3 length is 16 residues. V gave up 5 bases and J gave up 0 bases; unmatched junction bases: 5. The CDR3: CASSPKTSGSSYEQYF. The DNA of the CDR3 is TGTGCCAGCAGCCCGAAGACTAGCGGGAGCTCCTACGAGCAGTACTTC. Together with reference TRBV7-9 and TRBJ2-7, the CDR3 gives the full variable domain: DTGVSQNPRHKITKRGQNVTFRCDPISEHNRLYWYRQTLGQGPEFLTYFQNEAQLEKSRLLSDRFSAERPKGSFSTLEIQRTEQGDSAMYLCASSPKTSGSSYEQYFGPGTRLTVT.

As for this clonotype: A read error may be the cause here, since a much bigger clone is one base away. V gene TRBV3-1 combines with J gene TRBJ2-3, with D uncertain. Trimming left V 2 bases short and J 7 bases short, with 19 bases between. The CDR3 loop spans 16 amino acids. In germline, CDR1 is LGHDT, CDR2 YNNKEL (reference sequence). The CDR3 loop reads CASSQLAGRMTNTQYF. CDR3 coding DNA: TGTGCCAGCAGCCAATTGGCCGGCAGGATGACAAATACGCAGTATTTT.

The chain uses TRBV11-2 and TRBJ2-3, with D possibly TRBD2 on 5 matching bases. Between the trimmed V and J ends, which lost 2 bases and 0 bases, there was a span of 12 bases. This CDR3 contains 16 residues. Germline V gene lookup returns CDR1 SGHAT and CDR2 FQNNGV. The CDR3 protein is CASSLMGRTSTDTQYF. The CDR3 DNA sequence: TGTGCCAGCAGCTTAATGGGCAGGACTAGCACAGATACGCAGTATTTT.

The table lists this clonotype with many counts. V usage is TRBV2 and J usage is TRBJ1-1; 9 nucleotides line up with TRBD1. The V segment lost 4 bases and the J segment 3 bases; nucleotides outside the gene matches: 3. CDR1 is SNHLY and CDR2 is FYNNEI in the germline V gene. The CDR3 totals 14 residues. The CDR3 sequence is CASSGDRAYTEAFF. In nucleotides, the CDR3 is TGTGCCAGCAGTGGGGACAGGGCCTACACTGAAGCTTTCTTT.